A single sample is the source of the 25 T cell receptor beta chains below, sequenced in a study of blood T cells in healthy people across ages. A J-beta primer mix and a sample-barcoded 5' primer were used in a second PCR of roughly 6 to 11 cycles. MiXCR, applied by TCRdb to the 5' RACE reads, yields one record per CDR3 protein. Among 1.5 million to 2 million distinct CDR3 sequences listed, roughly 52% were seen once. The sample consisted of blood. The receptors come from a woman in her forties in good health.

CDR3 bases: TGTGCCAGCAGCCCGAGCGGCCGGGGCTTCCAAGAGACCCAGTACTTC. It codes for CASSPSGRGFQETQYF. The chain joins TRBV5-8 to TRBJ2-5; D might be TRBD1 or TRBD2, each matching 5 bases. This CDR3 has 16 amino acids. Trimming pared 4 bases from V and 1 base from J, leaving 17 bases between. Germline V gives CDR1 SGHTS, CDR2 YDEGEE.

The chain is built from TRBV4-3 and TRBJ2-1; a possible D gene is TRBD2 (5 bases). The V gene lost 1 base and the J gene lost 0 bases, with 13 bases spanning the gap. The germline V gene encodes CDR1 LGHNA and CDR2 YSLEER. The length of the CDR3 is 17 residues. CDR3 coding DNA: TGCGCCAGCAGCCAAGGTCCGGGAACCGCCTCCTACAATGAGCAGTTCTTC. It codes for CASSQGPGTASYNEQFF.

This clonotype has more than one count but fewer than ten. The chain uses TRBV27 and TRBJ2-3, with TRBD2 matching 9 bases. From germline, CDR1 is MNHEY and CDR2 SMNVEV (reference sequence). The CDR3 sequence is 16 residues long. With V trimmed by 5 bases and J by 6 bases, 12 bases remained unmatched. In nucleotides, the CDR3 is TGTGCCAGCAGTCTAGCTCCTAGCGGGGTGGCCGATACGCAGTATTTT. Translated: CASSLAPSGVADTQYF.

The chain is built from TRBV20-1 and TRBJ1-6; TRBD1 matches 7 bases. The V segment lost 6 bases and the J segment 2 bases; nucleotides outside the gene matches: 4. Per germline, CDR1 DFQATT and CDR2 SNEGSKA (reference sequence). CDR3 length equals 14 residues. The CDR3 spells CSATDRTYNSPLHF. As DNA, the CDR3 is TGCAGTGCCACGGACAGGACCTATAATTCACCCCTCCACTTT.

The rearrangement joins TRBV7-2 to TRBJ1-2, with D hard to call. V was trimmed by 10 bases and J by 0 bases, leaving 15 bases between them. The germline CDR1 and CDR2 sequences are SGHTA and FQGNSA. The CDR3 is 14 residues long. The CDR3 DNA is TGTGCCACCAAAGACGGGAGATCTAACTATGGCTACACCTTC. This codes for CATKDGRSNYGYTF. The whole variable domain, remainder taken from reference TRBV7-2 and TRBJ1-2, is GAGVSQSPSNKVTEKGKDVELRCDPISGHTALYWYRQSLGQGLEFLIYFQGNSAPDKSGLPSDRFSAERTGGSVSTLTIQRTQQEDSAVYLCATKDGRSNYGYTFGSGTRLTVV.

There are a few counts of this clonotype. V is TRBV7-9 and J is TRBJ2-3, with D tentatively TRBD1 (5 bases). Per the germline V gene, CDR1 is SEHNR and CDR2 is FQNEAQ (reference sequence). This CDR3 comprises 14 residues. V lost 1 base and J 4 bases, leaving 9 bases between the germline ends. CDR3 DNA: TGTGCCAGCAGCTTAGAGGCAGGGTCAGATACGCAGTATTTT. Its protein product is CASSLEAGSDTQYF.

The rearrangement uses TRBV28 and TRBJ2-4, with 7 bases fitting TRBD1. Per the germline V gene, CDR1 is MDHEN and CDR2 is SYDVKM. This CDR3 is built from 15 residues. V lost 6 bases to trimming and J lost 5 bases; unmatched junction nucleotides: 10. CDR3 coding DNA: TGTGCCAGCAGGAAAGCAGGGGGTATGCAAAACATTCAGTACTTC. It specifies CASRKAGGMQNIQYF.

This clonotype showed up just a few times. The chain carries TRBV9 and TRBJ2-1; TRBD2 aligns across 7 bases. This CDR3 has 15 residues. Per the germline V gene, CDR1 is SGDLS and CDR2 is YYNGEE. The V segment lost 0 bases and the J segment 6 bases; nucleotides outside the gene matches: 6. The CDR3 DNA sequence: TGTGCCAGCAGCGTAGTTGAAGGGGAGGGCAATGAGCAGTTCTTC. Residues: CASSVVEGEGNEQFF.

This clonotype was counted only a few times. This chain links TRBV27 with TRBJ2-1; D uncertain. CDR1 is MNHEY, CDR2 SMNVEV, per germline (reference sequence). Trimming removed 5 bases from V and 9 bases from J, with 20 bases in between. The CDR3 spans 15 residues. CDR3 nucleotides: TGTGCCAGCAGTCCAGGAGCCGTGGGCCGTCGTGAGCAGTTCTTC. It specifies CASSPGAVGRREQFF.

The chain employs TRBV6-2 or TRBV6-3 and TRBJ1-5; the D gene is possibly TRBD1 (6 bases). The V end lost 6 bases, the J end lost 0 bases, and 12 bases lay between the germline ends. Germline values: CDR1 MNHEY, CDR2 SVGEGT. This CDR3 has 15 amino acids. The CDR3 nucleotides are TGTGCCAGCAGCGCGGGACACTATAGCAATCAGCCCCAGCATTTT. Protein: CASSAGHYSNQPQHF.

This clonotype was seen a handful of times. The chain uses TRBV5-1 and TRBJ2-7; D possibly uses TRBD1 or TRBD2 (6 bases each). The V and J ends lost 4 bases and 4 bases respectively, with 18 bases between them. The CDR3 has 15 residues. Germline CDR1 reads SGHRS; CDR2 reads YFSETQ. CDR3 in DNA: TGCGCCAGCAGCCCCACGGGGGCCGTTGTTTACGAGCAGTACTTC. Translation: CASSPTGAVVYEQYF.

The V gene is TRBV4-3, the J gene TRBJ2-1, with D possibly TRBD2 on 7 matching bases. V was pared by 3 bases and J by 9 bases, with 21 bases between. The CDR3 length is 16 residues. Per germline, CDR1 LGHNA and CDR2 YSLEER. DNA of the CDR3: TGCGCCAGCAGCCAGGCAGGGAGGTGGGGGGGCGGTGAGCAGTTCTTC. Protein: CASSQAGRWGGGEQFF.

The genes are TRBV12-3 or TRBV12-4 and TRBJ2-3; 7 bases fit TRBD2. The junction had 15 bases not matched to a gene; V was cut back by 7 bases and J by 2 bases. CDR3 length equals 17 residues. The CDR3 nucleotides read TGTGCCAGCACCCCTACAATGGGACTAAGGTTCACAGATACGCAGTATTTT. Amino acid sequence: CASTPTMGLRFTDTQYF.

The CDR3 nucleotides are TGTGCCAGCAGTTTAAAACCCAACGGTGAGCAGTTCTTC. It encodes CASSLKPNGEQFF. J is TRBJ2-1 and V is TRBV12-3 or TRBV12-4; D remains unclear. V lost 2 bases, J lost 9 bases, and 11 bases lay in between. This CDR3 has 13 residues.

This clonotype has a handful of counts. J is TRBJ2-5 and V is TRBV7-3, with 7 bases matching TRBD1. CDR3 length equals 14 residues. Looked up from germline, CDR1 is SGHTA and CDR2 is FQGTGA. V lost 4 bases and J lost 8; bases outside the gene matches: 10. The CDR3 sequence is CASSSMKGADTQYF. CDR3 nucleotides: TGTGCCAGCAGCTCCATGAAGGGGGCGGATACCCAGTACTTC.

This clonotype was found once. The chain couples TRBV10-3 to TRBJ1-2, with 7 positions matching TRBD1. Germline CDR1 and CDR2: ENHRY and SYGVKD. J was trimmed by 4 bases and V by 2 bases; bases with no gene match: 13. The CDR3 sequence is 17 residues long. CDR3 sequence reads: CAISEPNPTGEFYGYTF. CDR3 coding DNA: TGTGCCATCAGTGAGCCTAACCCTACAGGGGAATTCTATGGCTACACCTTC.

Here the CDR3 DNA reads TGTGCCAGCAGCCGACGTCAGAGGGAGACCCAGTACTTC. This translates into CASSRRQRETQYF. The rearrangement uses TRBV3-1 and TRBJ2-5; D gene uncertain. The CDR3 is made up of 13 amino acids. Germline V gene sequence: CDR1 LGHDT, CDR2 YNNKEL (reference sequence). The germline V and J ends were trimmed by 4 bases and 5 bases, with 11 bases remaining between them.

V gene TRBV4-3 combines with J gene TRBJ1-2; 8 bases fit TRBD1. The J segment lost 4 bases and the V segment lost 4 bases, leaving 5 bases of the junction unmatched. Germline lookup yields CDR1 LGHNA and CDR2 YSLEER. CDR3 size: 14 residues. The CDR3 nucleotides read TGCGCCAGCAGCCCCATACAGGGGGGCTATGGCTACACCTTC. Protein: CASSPIQGGYGYTF.

CDR3 region: CASTPGAAGTDTQYF. CDR3 coding DNA: TGTGCCAGCACGCCAGGGGCAGCCGGCACAGATACGCAGTATTTT. The chain has TRBV28 and TRBJ2-3; tentative D call: TRBD1 (6 bases). Trimming took off 7 bases at V and 1 base at J, with 15 bases between the two ends. This CDR3 is built from 15 residues. Germline-derived CDR1 and CDR2 are MDHEN and SYDVKM.

CDR3 in DNA: TGTGCCAGCAGCAAACAGACTTTAGATACGCAGTATTTT. Translating gives CASSKQTLDTQYF. The chain carries TRBV7-2 and TRBJ2-3; D gene unclear. V was trimmed by 5 bases and J by 5 bases, leaving 11 bases between them. Germline-derived CDR1 and CDR2 are SGHTA and FQGNSA. The CDR3 covers 13 residues.

The V and J genes are TRBV4-3 and TRBJ1-2; weak D call: TRBD1 (6 bases). CDR1 and CDR2 from the germline V gene are LGHNA and YSLEER. Trimming removed 0 bases at V and 1 base at J, with 15 bases between. There are 17 residues in the CDR3. Here the CDR3 DNA reads TGCGCCAGCAGCCAAGATAGGGGGGACCCTCGTAACTATGGCTACACCTTC. It translates to CASSQDRGDPRNYGYTF.

This chain links TRBV7-9 with TRBJ2-7; unclear D gene. Deletions cut 4 bases from V and 6 bases from J, with 13 bases between. From germline, CDR1 is SEHNR and CDR2 FQNEAQ (reference sequence). The CDR3 loop spans 13 amino acids. CDR3 sequence (DNA): TGTGCCAGCAGCTCCGACGAGGTGGGCGAGCAGTACTTC. This gives the protein CASSSDEVGEQYF.

The rearrangement links TRBV20-1 to TRBJ2-7, with a tentative D call TRBD2 (5 bases). V lost 6 bases, J lost 7 bases, and 13 bases lay in between. This CDR3 spans 11 amino acids. Germline loops: CDR1 DFQATT, CDR2 SNEGSKA (reference sequence). The CDR3 nucleotides are TGCAGTGCCACACTTCCGGGGGAGCAGTACTTC. Translation gives CSATLPGEQYF.

V is TRBV4-1 and J is TRBJ1-2; D gene ambiguous. V was cut by 1 base and J by 0 bases, with 9 bases left in between. The CDR3 is 15 residues long. Germline CDR1 and CDR2: MGHRA and YSYEKL. CDR3 residues: CASSQGGSTNYGYTF. CDR3 coding DNA: TGCGCCAGCAGCCAAGGTGGGAGCACTAACTATGGCTACACCTTC.

V and J are TRBV11-2 and TRBJ2-5, with D uncertain. The DNA end lines up better with TRBJ2-7; the J call may be wrong. CDR3 length equals 15 residues. Germline-derived CDR1 and CDR2 are SGHAT and FQNNGV. The CDR3: CASSVGPHAPSEQYF. The CDR3 DNA is TGTGCCAGCAGCGTAGGCCCCCACGCCCCATCCGAGCAGTACTTC.